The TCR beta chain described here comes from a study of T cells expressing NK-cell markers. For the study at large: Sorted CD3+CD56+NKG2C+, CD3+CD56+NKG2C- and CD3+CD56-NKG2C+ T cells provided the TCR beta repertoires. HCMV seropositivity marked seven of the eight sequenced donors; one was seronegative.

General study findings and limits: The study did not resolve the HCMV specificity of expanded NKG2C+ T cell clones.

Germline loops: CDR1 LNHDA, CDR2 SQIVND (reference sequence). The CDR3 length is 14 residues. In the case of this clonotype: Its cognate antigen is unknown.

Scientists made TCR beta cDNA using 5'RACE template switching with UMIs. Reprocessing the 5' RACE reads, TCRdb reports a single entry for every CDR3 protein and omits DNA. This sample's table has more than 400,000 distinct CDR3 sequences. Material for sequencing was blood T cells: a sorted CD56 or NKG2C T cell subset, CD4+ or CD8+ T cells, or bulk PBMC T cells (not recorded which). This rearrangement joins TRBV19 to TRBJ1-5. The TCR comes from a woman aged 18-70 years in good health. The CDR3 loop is CASSIASLYQPQHF.